The TCR beta chain under discussion was sequenced for a study of vaccination effects on CD4 cells after COVID-19. Worth noting for this clone: Its matching antigen is unknown.

Using immunoSEQ multiplex PCR, the repertoire was profiled, and TCRdb retains in-frame clones only, with some absent. Of about 65,000 clones in the sample, about 72% are singletons; the top ten hold approximately 2.8%. Study-wide findings and caveats: Cross-reaction with common cold coronaviruses was seen in only 1 of 255 vaccine-induced clones from healthy vaccinees.

CD4+ T cells specific for antigen were expanded with viral peptide pools by the ViraFEST assay before sequencing. With around ten days of culture completed, CD4+ T cells were isolated. According to the study, vaccine recipients showed no prior SARS-CoV-2 infection and negative nucleocapsid antibodies. Each culture well received roughly 1.8 million PBMC. These cells were then cultured in IMDM with about 10 IU/ml IL-2 and 7.5 to 10 ug/ml peptides. Fresh IL-2-containing medium replaced half the medium on days 3 and 7. Germline V gene lookup returns CDR1 SGHTA and CDR2 FQGTGA. This CDR3 has 13 amino acids. The trim removed 5 bases at V and 12 bases at J, leaving 6 bases unmatched.

The chain has TRBV7-3 and TRBJ1-6, with TRBD1 matching 8 bases. The source material was CD4+ T cells from PBMCs cultured with HCoV-NL63 spike peptides, sampled before COVID-19 vaccination. The clonotype comes from a human donor who received a COVID-19 vaccine. DNA for the CDR3: TGTGCCAGCAGCGACGGGACAGGCCTACCCCTCCACTTT. It specifies CASSDGTGLPLHF. Drawing the rest from reference TRBV7-3 and TRBJ1-6, the complete variable domain is GAGVSQTPSNKVTEKGKYVELRCDPISGHTALYWYRQSLGQGPEFLIYFQGTGAADDSGLPNDRFFAVRPEGSVSTLKIQRTERGDSAVYLCASSDGTGLPLHFGNGTRLTVT.